The rows below give T cell receptor beta chains drawn from one sample of a study of cytomegalovirus exposure and HLA in healthy donors. Produced via immunoSEQ multiplex PCR; TCRdb's table is partial and in-frame only. The sample consists of 100,000 to 120,000 clones, around 84% of them appearing once. Specimen: PBMCs. All receptors derive from a man between 25 and 39 years old in good health and CMV-seronegative. Each CDR3 is given with its conserved first and last residue. The D gene is left open where the match is weak. Where a row states a size, it is once, few, many or the class of an expanded clone; other rows omit it.

j_call d_call v_call clone_size cdr3_aa cdr3_nt
TRBJ2-7 TRBD1 TRBV6-5 - CASSMSGTAYEQYF TGTGCCAGCAGTATGTCCGGGACAGCCTACGAGCAGTACTTC
TRBJ2-5 - TRBV10-3 - CAIKEGQRTTQYF TGTGCCATCAAGGAGGGGCAACGTACGACCCAGTACTTC
TRBJ2-5 - TRBV6-5 - CASSSGVQETQYF TGTGCCAGCAGTTCCGGGGTACAAGAGACCCAGTACTTC
TRBJ2-3 TRBD2 TRBV6-1 - CASGTSGALDTQYF TGTGCCAGCGGGACTAGCGGGGCTCTGGATACGCAGTATTTT
TRBJ2-1 TRBD2 TRBV4-3 few CASSPHVITERGDNEQFF TGCGCCAGCAGCCCCCACGTCATTACCGAGCGGGGGGACAATGAGCAGTTCTTC
TRBJ1-2 TRBD1 TRBV7-9 - CASSPRGAGGYTF TGTGCCAGCAGCCCCAGGGGGGCTGGCGGCTACACCTTC
TRBJ1-1 TRBD1 TRBV9 - CASSSGQGYTEAFF TGTGCCAGCAGCTCCGGACAGGGATACACTGAAGCTTTCTTT
TRBJ2-3 - TRBV6-6 few CASSYTGRRTDTQYF TGTGCCAGCAGTTACACTGGACGGAGGACAGATACGCAGTATTTT
TRBJ2-2 - TRBV7-2 - CASSFGGFTGELFF TGTGCCAGCAGCTTTGGAGGATTCACCGGGGAGCTGTTTTTT
TRBJ2-7 - TRBV15 - CATSRGTDSYEQYF TGTGCCACCAGCAGAGGGACTGATTCCTACGAGCAGTACTTC
TRBJ2-5 TRBD2 TRBV5-1 - CASSPSGGRGETQYF TGCGCCAGCAGCCCGAGCGGGGGACGAGGAGAGACCCAGTACTTC
TRBJ2-5 - TRBV5-1 - CASSLEPGTETQYF TGCGCCAGCAGCTTGGAGCCGGGAACGGAGACCCAGTACTTC
TRBJ1-2 - TRBV29-1 once CSTKAGTANYGYTF TGCAGCACCAAGGCAGGGACTGCTAACTATGGCTACACCTTC
TRBJ2-7 - TRBV13 - CASSPATGFYEQYF TGTGCCAGCAGCCCAGCAACAGGGTTCTACGAGCAGTACTTC
TRBJ2-5 - TRBV5-4 - CASSWGEGPGETQYF TGTGCCAGCAGCTGGGGGGAAGGTCCGGGAGAGACCCAGTACTTC
TRBJ1-1 TRBD1 TRBV19 - CASSIFGTANTEAFF TGTGCCAGTAGTATCTTCGGGACAGCGAACACTGAAGCTTTCTTT
TRBJ1-2 - TRBV25-1 - CASSLTGIGYTF TGTGCCAGCAGTCTCACAGGGATCGGCTACACCTTC
TRBJ2-7 TRBD1 TRBV28 few CASSGRGQGAYEQYF TGTGCCAGCAGTGGACGGGGACAGGGGGCATACGAGCAGTACTTC
TRBJ1-1 - TRBV19 - CASSEVEHTEAFF TGTGCCAGTAGCGAGGTGGAGCACACTGAAGCTTTCTTT
TRBJ2-7 TRBD1 TRBV6-1 once CASSGGTGPYEQYF TGTGCCAGCAGTGGCGGGACAGGTCCCTACGAGCAGTACTTC
TRBJ2-7 TRBD2 TRBV2 - CASSERSRSGTHYEQYF TGTGCCAGCAGTGAACGATCTCGGAGCGGGACCCACTACGAGCAGTACTTC
TRBJ1-1 - TRBV6-5 - CASSFIGQLNTEAFF TGTGCCAGCAGTTTTATAGGACAGTTGAACACTGAAGCTTTCTTT
TRBJ2-1 TRBD2 TRBV10-3 - CAISRWGGSLGGEQFF TGTGCCATCTCCCGTTGGGGCGGGAGTCTGGGGGGTGAGCAGTTCTTC
TRBJ2-1 TRBD1 TRBV28 - CASSPLGQDNEQFF TGTGCCAGCAGCCCCCTGGGACAGGACAATGAGCAGTTCTTC
TRBJ2-1 - TRBV28 - CASSLGAHLSYNEQFF TGTGCCAGCAGTTTAGGGGCCCACCTCTCCTACAATGAGCAGTTCTTC
TRBJ1-6 TRBD1 TRBV5-1 - CATRQGLNSPLHF TGCGCCACCAGACAGGGCCTAAATTCACCCCTCCACTTT
TRBJ2-5 - TRBV7-6 - CASSPIQETQYF TGTGCCAGCAGCCCCATCCAAGAGACCCAGTACTTC
TRBJ2-2 - TRBV7-8 - CASSFTTSGNTGELFF TGTGCCAGCAGCTTCACGACTAGTGGGAACACCGGGGAGCTGTTTTTT
TRBJ2-3 - TRBV7-2 - CASSLAGASTDTQYF TGTGCCAGCAGCTTAGCGGGAGCAAGCACAGATACGCAGTATTTT
TRBJ1-1 - TRBV6-6 - CASRAAALLTEAFF TGTGCCAGCAGGGCTGCGGCCCTCCTGACTGAAGCTTTCTTT
TRBJ2-1 TRBD2 TRBV5-1 - CASSLTGGRGNEQFF TGCGCCAGCAGCTTAACGGGGGGGCGCGGCAATGAGCAGTTCTTC
TRBJ1-1 - TRBV4-1 - CASSHRGYTEAFF TGCGCCAGCAGCCACAGGGGATATACTGAAGCTTTCTTT
TRBJ1-5 - TRBV9 - CASSVDSGVVQPQHF TGTGCCAGCAGCGTAGATTCAGGGGTTGTTCAGCCCCAGCATTTT
TRBJ1-1 TRBD1 TRBV7-2 - CASSWSGQGVNTEAFF TGTGCCAGCAGCTGGAGCGGACAGGGGGTTAACACTGAAGCTTTCTTT
TRBJ2-3 TRBD2 TRBV5-1 - CASSLGLAGSTDTQYF TGCGCCAGCAGCTTGGGACTAGCGGGAAGCACAGATACGCAGTATTTT
TRBJ2-5 TRBD1 TRBV7-2 - CASSLDRGPQETQYF TGTGCCAGCAGCTTAGACAGGGGGCCCCAAGAGACCCAGTACTTC
TRBJ1-1 TRBD1 TRBV10-3 - CAIKHGQANTEAFF TGTGCCATCAAACACGGACAGGCAAACACTGAAGCTTTCTTT
TRBJ2-1 - TRBV10-1 - CASSESQGAGFNEQFF TGCGCCAGCAGTGAGTCGCAGGGAGCGGGTTTCAATGAGCAGTTCTTC
TRBJ2-1 TRBD1 TRBV5-1 few CASSVGQGYNEQFF TGCGCCAGCAGCGTGGGACAGGGTTACAATGAGCAGTTCTTC
TRBJ1-2 - TRBV6-5 - CASMTLYGDYGYTF TGTGCCAGCATGACCTTGTACGGGGACTATGGCTACACCTTC
TRBJ2-6 - TRBV2 - CASSDPGAGANVLTF TGTGCCAGCAGTGATCCCGGGGCTGGGGCCAACGTCCTGACTTTC
TRBJ1-6 - TRBV7-9 - CASSFRQEGSPLHF TGTGCCAGCAGCTTCAGGCAGGAAGGTTCACCCCTCCACTTT
TRBJ2-2 TRBD1 TRBV28 - CASGTSGTASTGELFF TGTGCCAGCGGCACCTCCGGGACAGCCAGCACCGGGGAGCTGTTTTTT
TRBJ1-2 - TRBV7-2 - CASSLSRGGGYGYTF TGTGCCAGCAGCTTATCGCGGGGAGGCGGTTATGGCTACACCTTC
TRBJ2-4 - TRBV18 - CASSPRDMRNIQYF TGTGCCAGCTCACCACGGGACATGAGAAACATTCAGTACTTC
TRBJ2-7 TRBD1 TRBV5-4 - CASSLADRRHEQYF TGTGCCAGCAGCTTGGCGGACAGGAGGCACGAGCAGTACTTC
TRBJ2-7 TRBD2 TRBV27 - CASSLGLAGGMGNHEQYF TGTGCCAGCAGTCTGGGACTAGCGGGAGGAATGGGGAACCACGAGCAGTACTTC
TRBJ2-7 - TRBV6-1 - CASSGADPSYEQYF TGTGCCAGCAGTGGCGCCGATCCTTCCTACGAGCAGTACTTC
TRBJ2-4 - TRBV5-5 - CASSLTALAENIQYF TGTGCCAGCAGCTTGACGGCTCTTGCGGAAAACATTCAGTACTTC
TRBJ2-3 - TRBV30 - CAWSEPSTDTQYF TGTGCCTGGAGCGAGCCGAGCACAGATACGCAGTATTTT
TRBJ2-7 TRBD2 TRBV7-2 once CASSSFSGGVVTYEQYF TGTGCCAGCAGCTCTTTTAGCGGGGGGGTCGTGACCTACGAGCAGTACTTC
TRBJ1-2 TRBD1 TRBV4-3 - CASSQADRGYGYTF TGCGCCAGCAGCCAAGCCGACAGGGGCTATGGCTACACCTTC
TRBJ1-3 - TRBV30 once CAWSTGPATIYF TGTGCCTGGAGTACCGGTCCCGCAACCATATATTTT
TRBJ1-5 - TRBV30 few CAWSPLGASNQPQHF TGTGCCTGGAGTCCCCTAGGGGCTAGCAATCAGCCCCAGCATTTT
TRBJ2-7 TRBD1 TRBV4-1 few CASSEGTGPYEQYF TGCGCCAGCAGCGAGGGGACAGGGCCCTACGAGCAGTACTTC